A single sample is the source of the 30 T cell receptor beta chains below, sequenced in a study of T cells in Graves' hyperthyroidism and ophthalmopathy. Amplified regions were TCR beta CDR3 sequences from RNA transcripts. The TCR CDR3 was amplified in a first-round RT-PCR using the HTBI primer set. TCRdb independently ran MiXCR on the multiplex PCR reads; one entry per CDR3 protein. Among about 420,000 distinct CDR3 sequences listed, about a sixth were seen once. The sequencing input was blood. These receptors were taken from a woman under 30 with Graves' hyperthyroidism.

The chain is built from TRBV3-1 and TRBJ2-5; unclear D gene. This CDR3 is built from 15 residues. V was cut by 0 bases and J by 5 bases, with 13 bases left in between. CDR1 is LGHDT and CDR2 is YNNKEL in the germline V gene (reference sequence). The CDR3 sequence is CASSQDLDLGETQYF. CDR3 DNA: TGTGCCAGCAGCCAAGATCTAGACCTGGGGGAGACCCAGTACTTC.

This clonotype was detected many times. The chain recombines TRBV12-3 or TRBV12-4 with TRBJ2-1, with 9 bases matching TRBD2. With 8 bases clipped from V and 4 bases from J, the junction kept 18 bases outside the gene matches. The CDR3 totals 18 residues. Here the CDR3 reads CASALGGVGGRAYNEQFF. Here the CDR3 DNA reads TGTGCCAGCGCCTTGGGGGGTGTTGGCGGGAGGGCATACAATGAGCAGTTCTTC.

This clonotype occurred a few times. The CDR3 DNA is TGTGCCAGCAGCTTACACCTCTCGGACCAGCGGGCCAATGAGCAGTTCTTC. It translates to CASSLHLSDQRANEQFF. The rearrangement joins TRBV7-6 to TRBJ2-1, with D maybe TRBD2 (6 bases). V dropped 2 bases and J dropped 6 bases, with 20 bases sitting between them. Per germline, CDR1 SGHVS and CDR2 FNYEAQ. This CDR3 contains 17 residues.

The table lists this clonotype with a few counts. The rearrangement uses TRBV7-3 and TRBJ2-2; 7 nucleotides align to TRBD1. Germline-derived CDR1 and CDR2 are SGHTA and FQGTGA. The V and J ends lost 1 base and 5 bases, in that order; junction bases with no gene match: 7. This CDR3 region has 16 residues. CDR3 sequence reads: CASSLRQARGTGELFF. The CDR3 DNA sequence: TGTGCCAGCAGCTTAAGACAGGCCAGGGGGACCGGGGAGCTGTTTTTT.

There are many counts of this clonotype. The chain joins TRBV6-5 to TRBJ2-7, with TRBD2 matching 12 bases. With V trimmed by 6 bases and J by 0 bases, 9 bases remained unmatched. The CDR3 is 17 residues long. Germline V gene lookup returns CDR1 MNHEY and CDR2 SVGAGI. Written as DNA, the CDR3 is TGTGCCAGCAGCCACAAAAGGACTAGCGGGAACTCCTACGAGCAGTACTTC. As protein: CASSHKRTSGNSYEQYF.

The chain has TRBV13 and TRBJ2-5, with 8 nucleotides matching TRBD2. The J segment lost 5 bases and the V segment lost 5 bases, leaving 7 bases of the junction unmatched. The germline gives CDR1 PRHDT, CDR2 FYEKMQ (reference sequence). The CDR3 has 14 amino acids. CDR3 DNA sequence: TGTGCCAGCAGCACCTCTAGCGGGTCGGAGACCCAGTACTTC. It encodes CASSTSSGSETQYF.

The chain employs TRBV7-2 and TRBJ2-4; D gene uncertain. Trimming removed 5 bases from V and 7 bases from J, with 12 bases in between. Germline CDR1 and CDR2: SGHTA and FQGNSA. CDR3 length: 13 residues. CDR3 sequence: CASSLRTVNIQYF. The CDR3 bases are TGTGCCAGCAGCCTACGGACGGTCAACATTCAGTACTTC.

The sample holds a few counts of this clonotype. The chain uses TRBV12-3 or TRBV12-4 and TRBJ1-1; the match to TRBD1 covers 9 bases. The CDR3 covers 15 residues. V lost 6 bases, J lost 0 bases, and 5 bases stayed unmatched. CDR3 coding DNA: TGTGCCAGCAGCCTACAGGGGGCAGTGAACACTGAAGCTTTCTTT. This sequence encodes CASSLQGAVNTEAFF.

This clonotype was recorded a few times. This sequence joins TRBV6-1 and TRBJ1-5; maybe TRBD1 (5 bases). V gave up 6 bases and J gave up 1 base, with 19 bases separating them. The CDR3 sequence is 17 residues long. CDR1 is MNHNS and CDR2 is SASEGT in the germline V gene. The CDR3 bases are TGTGCCAGCAGGCCCCGAGGCGGGGGGGGGAGCAATCAGCCCCAGCATTTT. Amino acid sequence: CASRPRGGGGSNQPQHF.

This clonotype was seen at least ten times. The rearrangement uses TRBV14 and TRBJ2-1, with 8 bases aligning to TRBD1. The CDR3 is 15 amino acids. From germline, CDR1 is SGHDN and CDR2 FVKESK. After removal of 6 bases from V and 4 bases from J, the junction contained 8 bases not matched to a gene. The DNA of the CDR3 is TGTGCCAGCAGTAGGCAGGGGGCGATTTACAATGAGCAGTTCTTC. Protein product: CASSRQGAIYNEQFF. Supplemented by reference TRBV14 and TRBJ2-1, the full variable domain reads EAGVTQFPSHSVIEKGQTVTLRCDPISGHDNLYWYRRVMGKEIKFLLHFVKESKQDESGMPNNRFLAERTGGTYSTLKVQPAELEDSGVYFCASSRQGAIYNEQFFGPGTRLTVL.

This clonotype was seen many times. The chain recombines TRBV28 with TRBJ1-2; unclear D gene. Germline values: CDR1 MDHEN, CDR2 SYDVKM. Trimming removed 4 bases at V and 5 bases at J, with 20 bases between. The CDR3 covers 16 residues. The CDR3 is CASSSPPDHSGYGYTF. Here the CDR3 DNA reads TGTGCCAGCAGTTCTCCCCCGGACCATTCGGGGTATGGCTACACCTTC.

This clonotype occurred many times. The chain's CDR3 is CASTLDRPDNEQFF. In nucleotides, the CDR3 is TGTGCCAGCACACTTGACAGACCCGACAATGAGCAGTTCTTC. The chain is built from TRBV28 and TRBJ2-1; weak D call: TRBD1 (5 bases). The CDR3 is 14 residues long. Trimming took off 7 bases at V and 5 bases at J, with 15 bases between the two ends. Germline V lookup: CDR1 MDHEN, CDR2 SYDVKM.

The chain uses TRBV10-3 and TRBJ2-3, with a tentative D call TRBD2 (5 bases). This CDR3 contains 14 residues. Germline V gives CDR1 ENHRY, CDR2 SYGVKD. V dropped 6 bases and J dropped 5 bases, with 15 bases sitting between them. CDR3 loop: CAIRAGYEGDTQYF. In DNA form, the CDR3 reads TGTGCCATCAGGGCGGGCTATGAGGGAGATACGCAGTATTTT.

This clonotype has more than one count but fewer than ten. This chain joins TRBV4-1 and TRBJ2-2; the match to TRBD2 covers 8 bases. V shed 0 bases and J 4 bases; nucleotides not matched to a gene: 4. Germline V gene lookup returns CDR1 MGHRA and CDR2 YSYEKL. The CDR3 runs to 16 residues. The CDR3 nucleotides are TGCGCCAGCAGCCAAGAGAGCGGGAGAATCACCGGGGAGCTGTTTTTT. Translating it yields CASSQESGRITGELFF.

This clonotype was counted at least ten times. Here the CDR3 reads CATSRDGIPGGETQYF. CDR3 bases: TGTGCCACCAGCAGAGATGGGATTCCAGGGGGCGAGACCCAGTACTTC. V and J are TRBV15 and TRBJ2-5; TRBD1 matches at 8 bases. CDR3 size: 16 residues. Germline CDR1 and CDR2: LNHNV and YYDKDF (reference sequence). J gave up 5 bases and V 0 bases, and 8 bases lay outside the gene matches.

J is TRBJ2-7 and V is TRBV5-5; perhaps TRBD1 as D (6 bases). The CDR3 totals 16 residues. Between the trimmed V and J ends, which lost 0 bases and 1 base, there was a span of 14 bases. The V gene's germline CDR1 is SGHKS and CDR2 YYEKEE (reference sequence). CDR3 DNA sequence: TGTGCCAGCAGCTTGGACCACGCCAGGGGTTCCTACGAGCAGTACTTC. Amino acids: CASSLDHARGSYEQYF.

This clonotype has ten or more counts. The chain has TRBV20-1 and TRBJ2-2; unclear D gene. The V end lost 0 bases, the J end lost 0 bases, and 8 bases lay between the germline ends. In germline, CDR1 is DFQATT, CDR2 SNEGSKA (reference sequence). The CDR3 is 15 amino acids. CDR3 bases: TGCAGTGCTAGAGACGTACTCGCGAACACCGGGGAGCTGTTTTTT. It translates to CSARDVLANTGELFF.

Ten or more counts support this clonotype. This chain joins TRBV27 and TRBJ2-3; 7 positions agree with TRBD1. In germline, CDR1 is MNHEY, CDR2 SMNVEV (reference sequence). The J segment lost 5 bases and the V segment lost 5 bases, leaving 10 bases of the junction unmatched. This CDR3 has 15 amino acids. CDR3 coding DNA: TGTGCCAGCAGTGTATACAGGGGAGCCCAAGATACGCAGTATTTT. Translated: CASSVYRGAQDTQYF.

The chain combines TRBV11-2 with TRBJ2-4, with D unresolved. Trimming took 6 bases from V and 7 from J, leaving 7 bases between them. The CDR3 contains 11 residues. CDR1 and CDR2 (germline): SGHAT, FQNNGV. The CDR3 nucleotides are TGTGCCAGCAGTCCTGGGAACATTCAGTACTTC. This codes for CASSPGNIQYF.

The CDR3 is CASSFTGQSNTEAFF. CDR3 coding DNA: TGTGCCAGCAGTTTCACGGGACAGTCGAACACTGAAGCTTTCTTT. The chain links TRBV6-1 to TRBJ1-1; TRBD1 matches 7 bases. CDR3 size: 15 residues. The germline V gene encodes CDR1 MNHNS and CDR2 SASEGT. J was trimmed by 1 base and V by 5 bases; bases with no gene match: 7.

The chain employs TRBV27 and TRBJ2-2; TRBD2 is a possible D gene (6 bases). Looked up from germline, CDR1 is MNHEY and CDR2 is SMNVEV (reference sequence). The CDR3 sequence is 18 residues long. V dropped 5 bases and J dropped 2 bases, with 21 bases sitting between them. CDR3 amino acids: CASSPSESWAGNTGELFF. Written as DNA, the CDR3 is TGTGCCAGCAGTCCCTCAGAGTCATGGGCGGGAAACACCGGGGAGCTGTTTTTT.

This clonotype was counted ten times or more. The J gene is TRBJ2-3, the V gene TRBV3-1; possible D gene TRBD2, 6 bases. CDR1 is LGHDT and CDR2 is YNNKEL in the germline V gene (reference sequence). This CDR3 is built from 16 residues. V lost 1 base, J lost 2 bases, and 13 bases lay in between. CDR3 sequence reads: CASSQGIGGPTDTQYF. CDR3 nucleotides: TGTGCCAGCAGCCAAGGCATCGGAGGGCCCACAGATACGCAGTATTTT.

This clonotype was picked up many times. The genes are TRBV20-1 and TRBJ1-1, with a tentative D call TRBD1 (5 bases). Trimming removed 4 bases at V and 8 bases at J, with 11 bases between. Germline CDR1 DFQATT, CDR2 SNEGSKA (reference sequence). The CDR3 is 11 residues long. CDR3 residues: CSAIWGIEAFF. DNA for the CDR3: TGCAGTGCTATATGGGGGATCGAAGCTTTCTTT.

This clonotype occurred many times. J is TRBJ1-1 and V is TRBV13; the D is unclear. The germline V gene encodes CDR1 PRHDT and CDR2 FYEKMQ (reference sequence). V lost 5 bases to trimming and J lost 0 bases, with 10 bases between them. The CDR3 contains 14 residues. CDR3 amino acids: CASSTNRLNTEAFF. CDR3 DNA: TGTGCCAGCAGCACCAACCGGTTGAACACTGAAGCTTTCTTT.

The V gene is TRBV20-1, the J gene TRBJ2-7; D is uncertain. V dropped 0 bases and J dropped 4 bases, with 16 bases sitting between them. The CDR3 length is 15 residues. CDR1 and CDR2 (germline): DFQATT, SNEGSKA (reference sequence). The CDR3 loop is CSARDRQVVGYEQYF. Written as DNA, the CDR3 is TGCAGTGCTAGAGATAGGCAAGTCGTCGGGTACGAGCAGTACTTC.

There are many counts of this clonotype. The chain links TRBV24-1 to TRBJ1-5; weak D call: TRBD1 (5 bases). There are 16 residues in the CDR3. The germline gives CDR1 KGHDR, CDR2 SFDVKD. V was pared by 4 bases and J by 4 bases, with 16 bases between. CDR3 coding DNA: TGTGCCACCAGTGACCCGGCGGAGGGGCAGAATCAGCCCCAGCATTTT. Protein product: CATSDPAEGQNQPQHF.

This clonotype was detected a few times. This chain connects TRBV3-1 to TRBJ1-4, with a tentative D call TRBD1 (5 bases). Germline loops: CDR1 LGHDT, CDR2 YNNKEL (reference sequence). Trimming took off 3 bases at V and 5 bases at J, with 7 bases between the two ends. The CDR3 extends over 13 amino acids. CDR3 residues: CASSQDTNEKLFF. The CDR3 DNA sequence: TGTGCCAGCAGCCAGGACACGAATGAAAAACTGTTTTTT.

On this clonotype: Compared with germline, one end of the junction differs, possibly owing to a read error. J is TRBJ2-7 and V is TRBV5-5, with D possibly being TRBD1 (6 bases). Germline CDR1 SGHKS, CDR2 YYEKEE (reference sequence). CDR3 length: 15 residues. For the CDR3, the DNA is TGTGCCAGCAGCTTTCGCGCTGACAGGACCTACGGGCAGTACTTC. The encoded protein is CASSFRADRTYGQYF.

This clonotype was picked up many times. The chain couples TRBV4-1 to TRBJ1-1, with 8 nucleotides matching TRBD1. The CDR3 loop spans 14 amino acids. The germline gives CDR1 MGHRA, CDR2 YSYEKL. V lost 4 bases and J lost 5; bases outside the gene matches: 6. The CDR3 bases are TGCGCCAGCAGCCGGGACAGGAGGAGGACTGAAGCTTTCTTT. It codes for CASSRDRRRTEAFF.

This clonotype was recorded at least ten times. The rearrangement joins TRBV28 to TRBJ1-2, with D maybe TRBD1 (5 bases). The CDR3 runs 15 residues. Trimming shortened V by 3 bases and J by 5 bases, and 16 bases separated the two germline ends. CDR1 MDHEN and CDR2 SYDVKM come from the germline V gene. CDR3 amino acids: CASSLLGDPSYGYTF. The DNA of the CDR3 is TGTGCCAGCAGTTTGCTAGGGGACCCCAGTTATGGCTACACCTTC.